Listed here is a single T cell receptor beta chain. CDR3 size: 15 residues. The germline CDR1 and CDR2 sequences are SEHNR and FQNEAQ (reference sequence). The V segment lost 2 bases and the J segment 4 bases; nucleotides outside the gene matches: 5. Data came from immunoSEQ multiplex PCR; TCRdb stores just in-frame clones and leaves some out. Of roughly 37,000 clones listed, roughly 78% were seen once; the top ten hold 30% to 35%. The entry originates in a study of blood T cell repertoires in COVID-19. Study details: Acute-phase and convalescent COVID-19 samples originated in the United States, Italy and Spain. T cells, B-cell-depleted T cells, or PBMCs supplied cDNA or gDNA.

Sequenced: peripheral blood. The rearrangement links TRBV7-9 to TRBJ2-7; 10 bases agree with TRBD1. The TCR originated in a man between 60 and 75 years old with acute or convalescent COVID-19. CDR3 nucleotides: TGTGCCAGCAGCTTAAGTCTGGGACAGGGGTACGAGCAGTACTTC. This sequence encodes CASSLSLGQGYEQYF.